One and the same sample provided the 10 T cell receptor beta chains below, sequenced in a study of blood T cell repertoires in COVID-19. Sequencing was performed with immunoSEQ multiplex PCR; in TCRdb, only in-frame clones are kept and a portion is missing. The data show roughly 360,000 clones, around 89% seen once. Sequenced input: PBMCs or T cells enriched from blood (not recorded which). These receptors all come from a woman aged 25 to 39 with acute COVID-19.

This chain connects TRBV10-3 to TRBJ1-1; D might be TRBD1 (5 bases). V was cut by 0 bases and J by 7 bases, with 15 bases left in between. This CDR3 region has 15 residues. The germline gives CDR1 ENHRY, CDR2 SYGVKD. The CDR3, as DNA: TGTGCCATCAGTGAGTCGACGAATCCGGGACTTGAAGCTTTCTTT. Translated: CAISESTNPGLEAFF.

The CDR3 DNA reads as TGTGCCAGCAGCCCTTCGGCGGGGGGGGAATACAATGAGCAGTTCTTC. This translates into CASSPSAGGEYNEQFF. The chain has TRBV9 and TRBJ2-1, with TRBD2 matching 9 bases. CDR3 size: 16 residues. Germline CDR1 SGDLS, CDR2 YYNGEE. The junction had 9 bases not matched to a gene; V was cut back by 4 bases and J by 4 bases. Supplemented by reference TRBV9 and TRBJ2-1, the full variable domain reads DSGVTQTPKHLITATGQRVTLRCSPRSGDLSVYWYQQSLDQGLQFLIQYYNGEERAKGNILERFSAQQFPDLHSELNLSSLELGDSALYFCASSPSAGGEYNEQFFGPGTRLTVL.

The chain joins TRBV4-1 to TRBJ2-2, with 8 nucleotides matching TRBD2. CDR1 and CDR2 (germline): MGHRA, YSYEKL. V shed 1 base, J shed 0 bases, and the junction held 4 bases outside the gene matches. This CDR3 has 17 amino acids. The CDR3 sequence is CASSQALAGTNTGELFF. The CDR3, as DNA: TGCGCCAGCAGCCAAGCCTTAGCGGGGACGAACACCGGGGAGCTGTTTTTT.

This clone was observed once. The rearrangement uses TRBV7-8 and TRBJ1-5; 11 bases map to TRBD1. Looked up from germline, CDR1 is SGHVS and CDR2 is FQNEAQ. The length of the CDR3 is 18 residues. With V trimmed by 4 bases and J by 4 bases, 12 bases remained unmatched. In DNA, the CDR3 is TGTGCCAGCAGCTATGGAAGGGACAGGGGGGTTGTGAATCAGCCCCAGCATTTT. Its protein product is CASSYGRDRGVVNQPQHF.

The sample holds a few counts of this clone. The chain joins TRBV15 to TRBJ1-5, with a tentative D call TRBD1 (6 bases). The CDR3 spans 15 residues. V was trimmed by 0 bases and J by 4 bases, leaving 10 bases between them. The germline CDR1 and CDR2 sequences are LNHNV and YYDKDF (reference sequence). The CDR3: CATSRDRGHNQPQHF. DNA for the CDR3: TGTGCCACCAGCAGAGACAGGGGACATAATCAGCCCCAGCATTTT.

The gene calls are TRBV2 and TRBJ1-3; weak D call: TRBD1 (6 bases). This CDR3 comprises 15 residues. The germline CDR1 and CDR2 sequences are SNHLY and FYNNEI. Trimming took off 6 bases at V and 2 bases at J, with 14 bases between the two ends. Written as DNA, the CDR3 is TGTGCCAGCAGGTCCTCCGGGACAACTGGAAACACCATATATTTT. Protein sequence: CASRSSGTTGNTIYF.

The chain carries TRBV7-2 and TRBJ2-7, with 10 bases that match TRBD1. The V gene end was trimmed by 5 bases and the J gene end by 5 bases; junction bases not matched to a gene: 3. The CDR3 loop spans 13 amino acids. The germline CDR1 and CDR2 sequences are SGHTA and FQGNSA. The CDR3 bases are TGTGCCAGCAGCCCAGGGACAGGGGACGAGCAGTACTTC. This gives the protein CASSPGTGDEQYF.

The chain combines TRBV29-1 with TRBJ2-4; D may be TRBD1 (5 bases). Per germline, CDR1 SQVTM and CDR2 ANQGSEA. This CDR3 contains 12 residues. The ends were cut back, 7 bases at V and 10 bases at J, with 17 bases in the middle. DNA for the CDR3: TGCAGCGGACAACAGGACCGGGCTATTCAGTACTTC. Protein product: CSGQQDRAIQYF.

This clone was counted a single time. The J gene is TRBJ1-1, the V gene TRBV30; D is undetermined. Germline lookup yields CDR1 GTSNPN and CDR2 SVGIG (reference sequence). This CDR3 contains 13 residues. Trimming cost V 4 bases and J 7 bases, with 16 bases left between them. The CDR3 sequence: CAWTQPPGGEAFF. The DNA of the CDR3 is TGTGCCTGGACCCAACCGCCGGGTGGTGAAGCTTTCTTT.

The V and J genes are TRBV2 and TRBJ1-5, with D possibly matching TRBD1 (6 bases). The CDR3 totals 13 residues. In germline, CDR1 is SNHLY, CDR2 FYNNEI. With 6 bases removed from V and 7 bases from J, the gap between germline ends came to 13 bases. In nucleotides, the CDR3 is TGTGCCAGCAGAGGTCAGGGGAAACAGCCCCAGCATTTT. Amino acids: CASRGQGKQPQHF. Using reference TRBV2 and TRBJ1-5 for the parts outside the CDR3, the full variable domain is EPEVTQTPSHQVTQMGQEVILRCVPISNHLYFYWYRQILGQKVEFLVSFYNNEISEKSEIFDDQFSVERPDGSNFTLKIRSTKLEDSAMYFCASRGQGKQPQHFGDGTRLSIL.